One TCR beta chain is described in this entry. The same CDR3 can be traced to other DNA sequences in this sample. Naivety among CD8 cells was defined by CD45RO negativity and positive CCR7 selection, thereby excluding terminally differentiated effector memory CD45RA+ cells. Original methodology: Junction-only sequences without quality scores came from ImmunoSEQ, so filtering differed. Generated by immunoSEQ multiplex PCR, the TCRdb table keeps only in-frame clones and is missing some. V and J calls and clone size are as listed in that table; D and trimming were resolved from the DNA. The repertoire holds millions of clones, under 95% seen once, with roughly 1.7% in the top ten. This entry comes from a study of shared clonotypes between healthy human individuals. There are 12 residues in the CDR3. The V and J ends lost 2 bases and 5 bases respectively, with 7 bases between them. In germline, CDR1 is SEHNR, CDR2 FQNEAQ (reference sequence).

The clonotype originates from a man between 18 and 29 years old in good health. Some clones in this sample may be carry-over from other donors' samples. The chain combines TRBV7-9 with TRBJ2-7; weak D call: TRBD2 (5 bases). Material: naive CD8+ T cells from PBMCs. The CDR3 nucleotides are TGTGCCAGCAGCTTATCCGGGGACGAGCAGTACTTC. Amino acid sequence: CASSLSGDEQYF.